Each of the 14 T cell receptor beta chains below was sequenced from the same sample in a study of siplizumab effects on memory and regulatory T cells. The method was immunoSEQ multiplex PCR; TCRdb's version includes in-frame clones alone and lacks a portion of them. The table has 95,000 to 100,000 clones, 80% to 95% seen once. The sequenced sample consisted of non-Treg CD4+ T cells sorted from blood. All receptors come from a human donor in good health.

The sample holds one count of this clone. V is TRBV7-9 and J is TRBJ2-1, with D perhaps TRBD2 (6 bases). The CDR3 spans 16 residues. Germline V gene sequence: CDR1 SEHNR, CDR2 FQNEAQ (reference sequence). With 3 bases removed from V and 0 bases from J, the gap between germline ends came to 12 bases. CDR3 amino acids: CASSFGGALSYNEQFF. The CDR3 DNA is TGTGCCAGCAGCTTCGGGGGAGCGCTCTCCTACAATGAGCAGTTCTTC.

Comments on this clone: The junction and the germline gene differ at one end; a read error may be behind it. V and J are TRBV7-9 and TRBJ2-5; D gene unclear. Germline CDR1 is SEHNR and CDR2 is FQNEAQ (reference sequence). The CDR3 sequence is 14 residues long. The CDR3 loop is CASSQVIPQQTQYF. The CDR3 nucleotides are TGTGCCAGCAGCCAAGTAATCCCCCAACAGACCCAGTACTTC.

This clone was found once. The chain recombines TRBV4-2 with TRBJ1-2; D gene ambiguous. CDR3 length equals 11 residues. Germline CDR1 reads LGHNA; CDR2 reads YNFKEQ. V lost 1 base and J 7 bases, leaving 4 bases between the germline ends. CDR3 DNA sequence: TGTGCCAGCAGCCAAGGCGGTGGCTACACCTTC. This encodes CASSQGGGYTF.

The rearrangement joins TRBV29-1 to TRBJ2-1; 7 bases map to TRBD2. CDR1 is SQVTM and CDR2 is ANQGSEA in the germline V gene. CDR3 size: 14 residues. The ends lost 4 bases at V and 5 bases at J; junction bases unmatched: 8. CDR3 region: CSVGLAPNNNEQFF. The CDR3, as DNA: TGCAGCGTTGGACTAGCCCCTAATAACAATGAGCAGTTCTTC.

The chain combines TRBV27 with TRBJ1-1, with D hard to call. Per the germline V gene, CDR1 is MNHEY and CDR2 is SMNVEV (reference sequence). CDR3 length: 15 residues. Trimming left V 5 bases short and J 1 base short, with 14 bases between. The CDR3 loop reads CASSLGRARNTEAFF. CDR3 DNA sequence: TGTGCCAGCAGTCTCGGACGGGCAAGGAACACTGAAGCTTTCTTT.

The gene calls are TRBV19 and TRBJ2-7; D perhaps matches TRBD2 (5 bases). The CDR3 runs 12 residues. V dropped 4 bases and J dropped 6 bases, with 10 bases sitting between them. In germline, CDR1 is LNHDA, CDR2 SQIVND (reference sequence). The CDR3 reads CASSSSGIEQYF. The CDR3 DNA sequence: TGTGCCAGTAGTAGTTCCGGGATCGAGCAGTACTTC.

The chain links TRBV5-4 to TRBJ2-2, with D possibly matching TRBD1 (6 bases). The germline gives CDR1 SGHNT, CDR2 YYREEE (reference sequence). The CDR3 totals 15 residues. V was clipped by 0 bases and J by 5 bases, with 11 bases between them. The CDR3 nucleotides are TGTGCCAGCAGCTTGGCAGGGGCAATTACCGGGGAGCTGTTTTTT. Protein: CASSLAGAITGELFF.

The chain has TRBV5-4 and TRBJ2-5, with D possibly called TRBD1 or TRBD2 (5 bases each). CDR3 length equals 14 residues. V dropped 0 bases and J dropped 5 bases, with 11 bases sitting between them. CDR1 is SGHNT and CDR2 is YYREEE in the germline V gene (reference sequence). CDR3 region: CASSLGDRRETQYF. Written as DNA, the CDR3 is TGTGCCAGCAGCTTGGGGGACCGGCGGGAGACCCAGTACTTC. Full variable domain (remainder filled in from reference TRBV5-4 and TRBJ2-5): ETGVTQSPTHLIKTRGQQVTLRCSSQSGHNTVSWYQQALGQGPQFIFQYYREEENGRGNFPPRFSGLQFPNYSSELNVNALELDDSALYLCASSLGDRRETQYFGPGTRLLVL.

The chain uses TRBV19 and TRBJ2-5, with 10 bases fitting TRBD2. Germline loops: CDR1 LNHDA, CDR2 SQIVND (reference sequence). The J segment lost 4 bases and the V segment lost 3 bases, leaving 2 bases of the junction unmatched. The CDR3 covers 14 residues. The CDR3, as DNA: TGTGCCAGTAGTATGCTAGCGGGAGTAGAGACCCAGTACTTC. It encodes CASSMLAGVETQYF.

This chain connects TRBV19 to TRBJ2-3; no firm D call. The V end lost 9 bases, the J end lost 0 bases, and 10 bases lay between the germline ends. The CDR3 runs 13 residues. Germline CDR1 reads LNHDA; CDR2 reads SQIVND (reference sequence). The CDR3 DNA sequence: TGTGCCAGCCGGAGCTCTAGCACAGATACGCAGTATTTT. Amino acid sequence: CASRSSSTDTQYF. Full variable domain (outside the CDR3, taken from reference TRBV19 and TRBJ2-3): DGGITQSPKYLFRKEGQNVTLSCEQNLNHDAMYWYRQDPGQGLRLIYYSQIVNDFQKGDIAEGYSVSREKKESFPLTVTSAQKNPTAFYLCASRSSSTDTQYFGPGTRLTVL.

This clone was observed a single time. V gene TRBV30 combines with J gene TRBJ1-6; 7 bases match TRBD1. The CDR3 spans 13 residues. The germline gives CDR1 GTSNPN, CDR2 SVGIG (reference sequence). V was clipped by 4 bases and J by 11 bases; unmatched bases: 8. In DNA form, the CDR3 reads TGTGCCTGGACCCCGGGACAGAGCCCACCCCTCCACTTT. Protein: CAWTPGQSPPLHF.

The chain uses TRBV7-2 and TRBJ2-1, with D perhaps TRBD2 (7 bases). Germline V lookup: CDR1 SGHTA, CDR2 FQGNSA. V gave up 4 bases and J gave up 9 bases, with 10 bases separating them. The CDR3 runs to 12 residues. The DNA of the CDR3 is TGTGCCAGCAGCTCTGCGGGGGCTGAGCAGTTCTTC. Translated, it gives CASSSAGAEQFF.

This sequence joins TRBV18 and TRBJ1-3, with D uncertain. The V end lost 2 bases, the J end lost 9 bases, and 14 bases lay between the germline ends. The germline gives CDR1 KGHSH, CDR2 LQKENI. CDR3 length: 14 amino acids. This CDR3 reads CASSPAPELVTIYF. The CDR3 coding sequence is TGTGCCAGCTCACCAGCTCCGGAATTAGTCACCATATATTTT.

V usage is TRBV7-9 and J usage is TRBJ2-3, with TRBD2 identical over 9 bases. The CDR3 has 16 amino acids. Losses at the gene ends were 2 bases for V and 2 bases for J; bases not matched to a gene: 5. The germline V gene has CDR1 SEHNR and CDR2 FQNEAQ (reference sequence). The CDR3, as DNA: TGTGCCAGCAGCTTACGGACTAGCGTAATCACAGATACGCAGTATTTT. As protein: CASSLRTSVITDTQYF.